What follows are 22 T cell receptor beta chains derived from one specimen sequenced in a study of human T cells and chemical hapten exposure. TCRdb passed the RACE reads through MiXCR, listing each CDR3 protein once. The table shows some 42,000 distinct CDR3 sequences, with 8.5% to 10% occurring only once. The sample's time point: patch test 2, 6 weeks after DPC sensitization. This sample's treatment: therapeutic diphenylcyclopropenone sensitization with weekly scalp DPC. Specimen: whole blood, collected in connection with sensitization to the hapten diphenylcyclopropenone (DPC). The receptors come from a woman aged 40 to 49 with alopecia areata. Some clones in this sample may be carry-over from other donors' samples.

This clonotype was observed at least ten times. The V and J genes are TRBV10-3 and TRBJ1-1, with TRBD1 identical over 9 bases. With V trimmed by 6 bases and J by 4 bases, 3 bases remained unmatched. The CDR3 runs to 13 residues. Germline V gene lookup returns CDR1 ENHRY and CDR2 SYGVKD. CDR3 in DNA: TGTGCCATCAGCCCGGGACAGGGCACTGAAGCTTTCTTT. Translating gives CAISPGQGTEAFF.

This clonotype was detected ten times or more. This chain connects TRBV5-4 to TRBJ1-3, with D hard to call. This CDR3 has 15 residues. Looked up from germline, CDR1 is SGHNT and CDR2 is YYREEE (reference sequence). Trimming removed 4 bases at V and 0 bases at J, with 11 bases between. Here the CDR3 DNA reads TGTGCCAGCAGCCGCAGGTCGAGCTCTGGAAACACCATATATTTT. It yields the protein CASSRRSSSGNTIYF. Drawing the rest from reference TRBV5-4 and TRBJ1-3, the complete variable domain is ETGVTQSPTHLIKTRGQQVTLRCSSQSGHNTVSWYQQALGQGPQFIFQYYREEENGRGNFPPRFSGLQFPNYSSELNVNALELDDSALYLCASSRRSSSGNTIYFGEGSWLTVV.

This clonotype occurred many times. The chain carries TRBV12-3 or TRBV12-4 and TRBJ1-2; D not certain. Trimming shortened V by 2 bases and J by 3 bases, and 7 bases separated the two germline ends. The CDR3 has 13 residues. CDR3 in amino acids: CASSLTAHYGYTF. As DNA, the CDR3 is TGTGCCAGCAGTTTAACGGCCCACTATGGCTACACCTTC.

This clonotype has a handful of counts. The chain employs TRBV6-5 and TRBJ2-3; D possibly corresponds to TRBD2 (6 bases). The CDR3 spans 15 residues. Germline CDR1 is MNHEY and CDR2 is SVGAGI. Trimming took 0 bases from V and 6 from J, leaving 13 bases between them. In DNA form, the CDR3 reads TGTGCCAGCAGTTACTCGATGGAGGGGACCGATACGCAGTATTTT. Translated, it gives CASSYSMEGTDTQYF.

The V gene is TRBV29-1, the J gene TRBJ1-2; TRBD1 might be the D (6 bases). Germline V gene sequence: CDR1 SQVTM, CDR2 ANQGSEA. The CDR3 is made up of 13 amino acids. V gave up 4 bases and J gave up 3 bases, with 12 bases separating them. The CDR3 is CSVVRGADYGYTF. DNA of the CDR3: TGCAGCGTTGTGCGGGGGGCAGACTATGGCTACACCTTC.

This clonotype showed up just a few times. This chain connects TRBV5-4 to TRBJ2-3; unclear D gene. Germline CDR1 and CDR2: SGHNT and YYREEE (reference sequence). Trimming took off 1 base at V and 0 bases at J, with 6 bases between the two ends. This CDR3 is built from 14 residues. The CDR3 nucleotides are TGTGCCAGCAGCTTGTATTCTAGCACAGATACGCAGTATTTT. Its protein product is CASSLYSSTDTQYF. The full variable domain, in which reference TRBV5-4 and TRBJ2-3 provide the parts outside the CDR3, is ETGVTQSPTHLIKTRGQQVTLRCSSQSGHNTVSWYQQALGQGPQFIFQYYREEENGRGNFPPRFSGLQFPNYSSELNVNALELDDSALYLCASSLYSSTDTQYFGPGTRLTVL.

This clonotype showed up many times. CDR3 in DNA: TGTGCCTGGAGCCCACACCTGGGGCCGACAGGTTTCTCCTACGAGCAGTACTTC. It specifies CAWSPHLGPTGFSYEQYF. This chain connects TRBV30 to TRBJ2-7; tentatively, D is TRBD1 (6 bases). From germline, CDR1 is GTSNPN and CDR2 SVGIG (reference sequence). This CDR3 is 18 amino acids long. V lost 3 bases and J 0 bases, leaving 24 bases between the germline ends.

This chain links TRBV4-2 with TRBJ2-3; D may be TRBD2 (6 bases). Between the trimmed V and J ends, which lost 4 bases and 6 bases, there was a span of 11 bases. Germline assignment: CDR1 LGHNA and CDR2 YNFKEQ. The CDR3 consists of 13 residues. CDR3 sequence reads: CASSLLARDTQYF. The CDR3 nucleotides read TGTGCCAGCAGCCTACTAGCTAGGGATACGCAGTATTTT.

In this sample, this clonotype turned up a few times. This sequence joins TRBV5-6 and TRBJ1-1; TRBD1 matches at 7 bases. V shed 0 bases, J shed 8 bases, and the junction held 4 bases outside the gene matches. CDR1 is SGHDT and CDR2 is YYEEEE in the germline V gene. There are 13 residues in the CDR3. CDR3: CASSLGTGLEAFF. The CDR3 nucleotides are TGTGCCAGCAGCTTGGGGACAGGCCTCGAAGCTTTCTTT.

CDR3 coding DNA: TGTGCCACCAGTGATCGGACGGGCTCTGGAAACACCATATATTTT. This encodes CATSDRTGSGNTIYF. V and J are TRBV24-1 and TRBJ1-3; no clear D gene. The V and J ends lost 3 bases and 0 bases respectively, with 8 bases between them. Germline CDR1 KGHDR, CDR2 SFDVKD. This CDR3 is 15 amino acids long.

The V gene is TRBV12-3 or TRBV12-4, the J gene TRBJ1-5; TRBD1 might be the D (5 bases). V was pared by 3 bases and J by 1 base, with 16 bases between. This CDR3 region has 17 residues. The CDR3 nucleotides are TGTGCCAGCAGTTTTAGTACGAGGGGCCGAAGCAATCAGCCCCAGCATTTT. Its protein is CASSFSTRGRSNQPQHF.

This clonotype is termed medium-sized. The chain has TRBV19 and TRBJ1-5; D is unclear. There are 12 residues in the CDR3. V lost 3 bases to trimming and J lost 7 bases, with 7 bases between them. Germline assignment: CDR1 LNHDA and CDR2 SQIVND (reference sequence). The DNA for the CDR3 is TGTGCCAGTAGTATGTTCAAGCAGCCCCAGCATTTT. Translated: CASSMFKQPQHF.

This clonotype was recorded many times. The chain links TRBV7-7 to TRBJ2-5; 13 bases align to TRBD2. The V and J ends lost 5 bases and 9 bases, in that order; junction bases with no gene match: 6. Looked up from germline, CDR1 is SSHAT and CDR2 is FNYEAQ (reference sequence). The CDR3 consists of 14 residues. CDR3 bases: TGTGCCAGCAGCCCGGGACTAGCGGGGACGGCCCAGTACTTC. Protein sequence: CASSPGLAGTAQYF.

The rearrangement uses TRBV3-1 and TRBJ2-1; 10 bases align to TRBD2. Trimming cost V 4 bases and J 4 bases; bases outside gene matches: 7. This CDR3 has 16 residues. Germline assignment: CDR1 LGHDT and CDR2 YNNKEL (reference sequence). CDR3 in amino acids: CASSPRGSGGYNEQFF. CDR3 nucleotides: TGTGCCAGCAGCCCGCGGGGTAGCGGGGGGTACAATGAGCAGTTCTTC.

This clonotype was observed at least ten times. The chain employs TRBV4-3 and TRBJ1-2; TRBD1 might be the D (6 bases). Germline-derived CDR1 and CDR2 are LGHNA and YSLEER. Trimming cost V 0 bases and J 4 bases, with 12 bases left between them. The CDR3 totals 15 residues. The DNA of the CDR3 is TGCGCCAGCAGCCAAGATCCACAGGGATCCTATGGCTACACCTTC. Translated: CASSQDPQGSYGYTF.

This clonotype has ten or more counts. V and J are TRBV6-1 and TRBJ1-5, with TRBD1 matching over 10 bases. J lost 7 bases, V lost 8 bases, and 8 bases had no gene match. The CDR3 length is 14 residues. CDR1 is MNHNS, CDR2 SASEGT, per germline. CDR3 nucleotides: TGTGCCAGCGGCTACGGGACAGGGGTACAGCCCCAGCATTTT. Amino acids: CASGYGTGVQPQHF.

Ten or more counts support this clonotype. The chain recombines TRBV20-1 with TRBJ2-3; 12 bases match TRBD2. Germline V CDR1 and CDR2: DFQATT, SNEGSKA (reference sequence). Losses at the gene ends were 3 bases for V and 5 bases for J; bases not matched to a gene: 9. The length of the CDR3 is 16 residues. The CDR3 region has the DNA TGCAGTGCTAGGCCGGCTAGCGGGGGGGCAAGAGATACGCAGTATTTT. Translating it yields CSARPASGGARDTQYF.

This clonotype turned up a few times. V gene TRBV29-1 combines with J gene TRBJ2-2; D is unclear. The germline V gene encodes CDR1 SQVTM and CDR2 ANQGSEA. This CDR3 region has 12 residues. V was shortened by 3 bases and J by 1 base, with 3 bases between the two germline ends. The CDR3 is CSVDVNTGELFF. CDR3 nucleotides: TGCAGCGTTGATGTGAACACCGGGGAGCTGTTTTTT.

This clonotype appeared many times. The V and J genes are TRBV29-1 and TRBJ1-1, with 10 bases identical to TRBD1. The CDR3 covers 17 residues. V lost 7 bases, J lost 4 bases, and 18 bases stayed unmatched. Germline loops: CDR1 SQVTM, CDR2 ANQGSEA. The CDR3 sequence is CSAQTGTGDLRATEAFF. The CDR3 DNA is TGCAGCGCCCAGACTGGGACAGGGGACCTAAGGGCCACTGAAGCTTTCTTT.

In this sample, this clonotype turned up many times. V and J are TRBV5-4 and TRBJ2-3, with D possibly matching TRBD2 (6 bases). This CDR3 region has 15 residues. Looked up from germline, CDR1 is SGHNT and CDR2 is YYREEE (reference sequence). Trimming stripped 0 bases from V and 1 base from J, with 9 bases between. The CDR3 sequence is CASSLGGARTDTQYF. The DNA of the CDR3 is TGTGCCAGCAGCTTGGGCGGGGCGCGCACAGATACGCAGTATTTT.

This clonotype was seen a handful of times. This rearrangement joins TRBV7-6 to TRBJ2-7; D possibly matches TRBD1 or TRBD2 (6 bases each). Trimming stripped 5 bases from V and 5 bases from J, with 16 bases between. Germline V CDR1 and CDR2: SGHVS, FNYEAQ. The CDR3 sequence is 14 residues long. In DNA, the CDR3 is TGTGCCAGCAGCCCCGGGGGCCCCAAAGACGAGCAGTACTTC. Its translation is CASSPGGPKDEQYF.

This CDR3 reads CASSGGGTDTQYF. The CDR3, as DNA: TGCGCCAGCAGCGGGGGCGGCACAGATACGCAGTATTTT. The V and J genes are TRBV4-3 and TRBJ2-3, with D maybe TRBD1 (6 bases). Per germline, CDR1 LGHNA and CDR2 YSLEER. With 5 bases removed from V and 1 base from J, the gap between germline ends came to 7 bases. The CDR3 has 13 residues.